The entry below describes one T cell receptor beta chain. The entry originates in a study of T cells expressing NK-cell markers. Across the study: Sorted T-cell subsets CD3+CD56+NKG2C+, CD3+CD56+NKG2C- and CD3+CD56-NKG2C+ were TCR beta-sequenced. The authors sequenced eight donors, of whom seven were HCMV-seropositive and one was seronegative.

Germline CDR1 reads SGHTA; CDR2 reads FQGNSA. The CDR3 covers 14 residues. What made the TCR beta cDNA was 5'RACE template switching with UMIs. TCRdb re-called the 5' RACE reads; one entry per CDR3 protein, DNA not given. This repertoire includes 300,000 to 500,000 distinct CDR3 sequences. The clonotype originates from a woman between 50 and 59 years old in good health. Material for sequencing was blood T cells: a sorted CD56 or NKG2C T cell subset, CD4+ or CD8+ T cells, or bulk PBMC T cells (not recorded which). This chain uses TRBV7-2 with TRBJ2-1; TCRdb indicates TRBD2, and absent DNA this call remains unverified. CDR3 in amino acids: CASTLRDIYHEQFF.